A selection of T cell receptor beta chains follows, all from one sample in a study of Ad26.COV2.S vaccination and SARS-CoV-2 variants. Profiled with immunoSEQ multiplex PCR; TCRdb holds only in-frame clones, not every one. The sample consists of around 100,000 clones, over 70% of them appearing once. The sample was peripheral blood, taken after recovery from COVID-19. Receptor source: a human donor who had recovered from COVID-19. The CDR3 runs from the conserved cysteine through the conserved F or W. D genes are given only for firm matches. Rows may omit the clone size; those that give it use once, few, many or a size class.

clone size: .
V gene: TRBV19
J gene: TRBJ1-4
D gene: TRBD1
CDR3 DNA: TGTGCCAGTACCCTGACAGGGGTTAATGAAAAACTGTTTTTT
CDR3 protein: CASTLTGVNEKLFF

clone size: once
V gene: TRBV29-1
J gene: TRBJ1-3
D gene: TRBD1
CDR3 DNA: TGCAGCGTTGCGGGACAGCGCTCTGGAAACACCATATATTTT
CDR3 protein: CSVAGQRSGNTIYF

clone size: .
V gene: TRBV11-2
J gene: TRBJ1-4
D gene: .
CDR3 DNA: TGTGCCAGCAGCGAACCCCCTAATGAAAAACTGTTTTTT
CDR3 protein: CASSEPPNEKLFF

clone size: .
V gene: TRBV2
J gene: TRBJ2-1
D gene: TRBD2
CDR3 DNA: TGTGCCTCTAGCGGGGGACCTTTGGGGCAGTTCTTC
CDR3 protein: CASSGGPLGQFF

clone size: .
V gene: TRBV6-5
J gene: TRBJ1-4
D gene: TRBD1
CDR3 DNA: TGTGCCAGCAGGGCCGGGACAGGGGAGGAAAAACTGTTTTTT
CDR3 protein: CASRAGTGEEKLFF

clone size: .
V gene: TRBV12-3/TRBV12-4
J gene: TRBJ1-1
D gene: .
CDR3 DNA: TGTGCCAGCAGTTCGATAAGGGGGAGTGAAGCTTTCTTT
CDR3 protein: CASSSIRGSEAFF

clone size: .
V gene: TRBV6-4
J gene: TRBJ2-1
D gene: TRBD1
CDR3 DNA: TGTGCCAGCAGTCCACAGGGGACGGGTGAGCAGTTCTTC
CDR3 protein: CASSPQGTGEQFF

clone size: .
V gene: TRBV21-1
J gene: TRBJ1-5
D gene: .
CDR3 DNA: TGTGCCAGCAGCCAAACAATAGGCGGCAATCAGCCCCAGCATTTT
CDR3 protein: CASSQTIGGNQPQHF

clone size: .
V gene: TRBV7-9
J gene: TRBJ1-3
D gene: TRBD1
CDR3 DNA: TGTGCCAGCAGCCCCGGGACAGGGAATGGAAACACCATATATTTT
CDR3 protein: CASSPGTGNGNTIYF

clone size: .
V gene: TRBV14
J gene: TRBJ1-6
D gene: .
CDR3 DNA: TGTGCCAGCAGCCAAGGGCTGTCGTTTTCACCCCTCCACTTT
CDR3 protein: CASSQGLSFSPLHF

clone size: .
V gene: TRBV28
J gene: TRBJ2-2
D gene: .
CDR3 DNA: TGTGCCAGCACTGGAAGGGGCGAAAGCACCGGGGAGCTGTTTTTT
CDR3 protein: CASTGRGESTGELFF

clone size: .
V gene: TRBV6-5
J gene: TRBJ1-6
D gene: .
CDR3 DNA: TGTGCCAGCTCGTCCCTTCCCCATTCACCCCTCCACTTT
CDR3 protein: CASSSLPHSPLHF

clone size: .
V gene: TRBV4-1
J gene: TRBJ2-3
D gene: .
CDR3 DNA: TGCGCCAGCAGCCAAGAGGGAACGAGTTGGGATGGGCAGTATTTT
CDR3 protein: CASSQEGTSWDGQYF

clone size: .
V gene: TRBV28
J gene: TRBJ1-2
D gene: .
CDR3 DNA: TGTGCCAGCAGTTTTCAGTATAAAGACTATGGCTACACCTTC
CDR3 protein: CASSFQYKDYGYTF

clone size: .
V gene: TRBV6-5
J gene: TRBJ2-3
D gene: TRBD2
CDR3 DNA: TGTGCCAGCAGTTGGGGCGGGGGGCAGTATTTT
CDR3 protein: CASSWGGGQYF

clone size: .
V gene: TRBV10-1
J gene: TRBJ1-1
D gene: TRBD1
CDR3 DNA: TGCGCCAGCAGACAGGGGGAGACTGAAGCTTTCTTT
CDR3 protein: CASRQGETEAFF

clone size: .
V gene: TRBV7-3
J gene: TRBJ2-3
D gene: .
CDR3 DNA: TGTGCCAGCAGCCCCGGGGGTAGCGATCTGGGTATTACGCAGTATTTT
CDR3 protein: CASSPGGSDLGITQYF

clone size: .
V gene: TRBV12-3/TRBV12-4
J gene: TRBJ1-1
D gene: .
CDR3 DNA: TGTGCCAGCAGTTTAAGGGGGGGCACTGAAGCTTTCTTT
CDR3 protein: CASSLRGGTEAFF

clone size: .
V gene: TRBV11-2
J gene: TRBJ2-7
D gene: TRBD1
CDR3 DNA: TGTGCCAGCAGCTTAGGGGCAGGGGGCGCCTACGAGCAGTACTTC
CDR3 protein: CASSLGAGGAYEQYF

clone size: .
V gene: TRBV9
J gene: TRBJ2-1
D gene: .
CDR3 DNA: TGTGCCAGCAGCGTAGGTCAAGGACAGACGTGGAATGAGCAGTTCTTC
CDR3 protein: CASSVGQGQTWNEQFF

clone size: .
V gene: TRBV7-2
J gene: TRBJ2-5
D gene: .
CDR3 DNA: TGTGCCAGCAGCTTCCCCGTAGGGGGGGTCCTAGAGACCCAGTACTTC
CDR3 protein: CASSFPVGGVLETQYF

clone size: few
V gene: TRBV28
J gene: TRBJ1-6
D gene: .
CDR3 DNA: TGTGCCAGCAGTTTAGCACAGTTGAAGAATTCACCCCTCCACTTT
CDR3 protein: CASSLAQLKNSPLHF

clone size: .
V gene: TRBV18
J gene: TRBJ2-1
D gene: TRBD2
CDR3 DNA: TGTGCCAGCTCACCAACCTTAGCGGGGGGTGAGCACAATGAGCAGTTCTTC
CDR3 protein: CASSPTLAGGEHNEQFF

clone size: .
V gene: TRBV7-9
J gene: TRBJ2-7
D gene: .
CDR3 DNA: TGTGCCAGCAGCTCCAGAAGGGGGAGGGGGCCCTACGAGCAGTACTTC
CDR3 protein: CASSSRRGRGPYEQYF

clone size: .
V gene: TRBV15
J gene: TRBJ1-5
D gene: .
CDR3 DNA: TGTGCCACCAGCAGAGAGTGGGCCGGAAATAGCAATCAGCCCCAGCATTTT
CDR3 protein: CATSREWAGNSNQPQHF

clone size: few
V gene: TRBV6-5
J gene: TRBJ2-7
D gene: .
CDR3 DNA: TGTGCCAGCAGTCGGGACACCTACGAGCAGTACTTC
CDR3 protein: CASSRDTYEQYF

clone size: .
V gene: TRBV12-3/TRBV12-4
J gene: TRBJ2-1
D gene: .
CDR3 DNA: TGTGCCAGCGGGGACCGGGATGAGCAGTTCTTC
CDR3 protein: CASGDRDEQFF

clone size: .
V gene: TRBV18
J gene: TRBJ1-2
D gene: TRBD1
CDR3 DNA: TGTGCCAGCTCACCAAGAGACAGGGGACCGGATGGCTACACCTTC
CDR3 protein: CASSPRDRGPDGYTF

clone size: .
V gene: TRBV20-1
J gene: TRBJ2-3
D gene: TRBD2
CDR3 DNA: TGCAGTGCTAGTACTAGCGGGGGGATTGATACGCAGTATTTT
CDR3 protein: CSASTSGGIDTQYF

clone size: .
V gene: TRBV11-2
J gene: TRBJ2-3
D gene: TRBD2
CDR3 DNA: TGTGCCAGCAGCCCTAGCGGGCTCGCAGATACGCAGTATTTT
CDR3 protein: CASSPSGLADTQYF

clone size: .
V gene: TRBV7-3
J gene: TRBJ1-1
D gene: .
CDR3 DNA: TGTGCCAGCAGCTCCCAAGGTGACACTGAAGCTTTCTTT
CDR3 protein: CASSSQGDTEAFF

clone size: few
V gene: TRBV6-1
J gene: TRBJ2-1
D gene: .
CDR3 DNA: TGTGCCAGCAGTGACATAGATGGGTCCTACAATGAGCAGTTCTTC
CDR3 protein: CASSDIDGSYNEQFF

clone size: .
V gene: TRBV28
J gene: TRBJ2-1
D gene: .
CDR3 DNA: TGTGCCAGCAGTCGGCAGTGGGGCTACAATGAGCAGTTCTTC
CDR3 protein: CASSRQWGYNEQFF

clone size: .
V gene: TRBV27
J gene: TRBJ2-1
D gene: .
CDR3 DNA: TGTGCCAGCAGTTACCCCGCCCAGGGTGGCAATGAGCAGTTCTTC
CDR3 protein: CASSYPAQGGNEQFF

clone size: .
V gene: TRBV5-1
J gene: TRBJ1-2
D gene: .
CDR3 DNA: TGCGCCAGCAGCCCGACTTCAGGAAAAGAAAATGGCTACACCTTC
CDR3 protein: CASSPTSGKENGYTF

clone size: .
V gene: TRBV5-4
J gene: TRBJ2-5
D gene: .
CDR3 DNA: TGTGCCAGCAGTATCGACCCCACAGTCAATCAAGAGACCCAGTACTTC
CDR3 protein: CASSIDPTVNQETQYF

clone size: .
V gene: TRBV6-5
J gene: TRBJ1-1
D gene: .
CDR3 DNA: TGTGCCAGCAGTACACCAGAGAACACTGAAGCTTTCTTT
CDR3 protein: CASSTPENTEAFF

clone size: many
V gene: TRBV5-6
J gene: TRBJ2-2
D gene: TRBD1
CDR3 DNA: TGTGCCAGCAGATGGACAGGGAACACCGGGGAGCTGTTTTTT
CDR3 protein: CASRWTGNTGELFF

clone size: .
V gene: TRBV27
J gene: TRBJ2-3
D gene: TRBD2
CDR3 DNA: TGTGCCAGCAGTTTATGGGGTCGGGGGGTCAGCACAGATACGCAGTATTTT
CDR3 protein: CASSLWGRGVSTDTQYF

clone size: few
V gene: TRBV30
J gene: TRBJ1-1
D gene: .
CDR3 DNA: TGTGCCTGGAGAGAATGGGAAACTGAAGCTTTCTTT
CDR3 protein: CAWREWETEAFF

clone size: .
V gene: TRBV30
J gene: TRBJ2-5
D gene: TRBD2
CDR3 DNA: TGTGCCTGGAGTAGAGCGGGGGCCATGTCCGCCCAGTACTTC
CDR3 protein: CAWSRAGAMSAQYF

clone size: .
V gene: TRBV10-3
J gene: TRBJ1-5
D gene: .
CDR3 DNA: TGTGCCATCAGTCAGGGTGGGGGCAATCAGCCCCAGCATTTT
CDR3 protein: CAISQGGGNQPQHF